The source of this T cell receptor (beta chain) is a study of a mutant IDH1 vaccine in newly diagnosed glioma listed by TCRdb under 2021. In the study overall: Patients were given eight vaccinations, in weeks 1, 3, 5, 7, 11, 15, 19 and 23, which matched visits V03 through V10. Before enrollment, patients had received standard therapy of radiotherapy alone, temozolomide alone, or radiochemotherapy with temozolomide; most received the combination. Longitudinal TCRB deep sequencing was done for 25 to 30 treated patients, wherever samples were available for exploratory analyses. The 30 to 40 treated patients were 62.5% male and roughly 40% female, with a mean age of about 43 years. In the chemotherapy-containing groups, vaccination started alongside temozolomide cycles, whereas in patients who had radiotherapy alone it started 4-6 weeks after radiotherapy. Peripheral blood was collected at six visits: V03 (baseline), V05, V07, V10, V12 and V13. What the authors observed across the whole study: Pseudoprogression seemed to be unrelated to changes in the top peripheral T cell clonotypes found by TCRB sequencing. PBMC samples for TCRB deep sequencing were selected based on availability. The authors noted that analyses of patient blood samples could not be reproduced because of sample limitations. Immune responses induced by the vaccine were seen in 90% to 95% of patients across multiple MHC alleles.

For CDR1 and CDR2, the germline V gene lists MDHEN and SYDVKM. Cut back by 5 bases and 2 bases, the V and J ends lie 13 bases apart. The CDR3 runs 15 amino acids, cysteine and phenylalanine included. This entry keeps only the CDR3 DNA: 45 bases, framed from base 1. Library generation was performed with the immunoSEQ multiplex PCR assay. The hsTCRB Kit was used according to the manufacturer's protocol to amplify rearranged TCR beta chain sequences. TCRB libraries were sequenced on an Illumina MiSeq. The authors' pipeline ran thus. Demultiplexing, trimming and gene mapping were performed with the kit vendor's proprietary platform. The table was pulled from immuneACCESS by TCRdb, which kept in-frame rearrangements only. Such tables lose some clones; where checked, under half of the loss comes from unresolved V genes, and the rest has no known cause. That table furnishes V, J and clone size, whereas the DNA furnished D and trimming. The sample records tens of thousands of clones, around 90% of which are singletons. The ten largest clones represent roughly 0.6% of the sample.

Reading the label with the study, this specimen's time point is: week 5, during vaccination. A 20-mer mutant IDH1 peptide at 300 micrograms in Montanide made up each vaccine dose, which was injected subcutaneously together with topical imiquimod. Newly diagnosed WHO grade 3 or 4 IDH1-mutant astrocytomas showing loss of nuclear ATRX were present in the donors. The samples were drawn from NOA16, a multicentre, single-arm, open-label phase I trial in Germany that tested a mutant IDH1 peptide vaccine in humans for the first time. Genomic DNA for TCRB sequencing was extracted from EDTA blood using the DNeasy Blood and Tissue Kit. Worth noting for this clone: This clone's antigen is unknown. There are no base qualities to consult, and no much larger clone falls within one base.

The chain is encoded by TRBV28 joined to TRBJ1-5, and TRBD1 may be the D gene, going by 6 matching bases. The material was PBMCs, obtained from a glioma patient whose treatment included an IDH1 peptide vaccine. The sequence came from a woman aged 45-60 years with glioma. The nucleotides read TGTGCCAGCAGTCCGGGGGCCGGGCGCAATCAGCCCCAGCATTTT. Its coded protein is CASSPGAGRNQPQHF.